This T cell receptor (beta chain) emerged from a study of T-cell reconstitution after alpha-beta-depleted transplantation in children. Germline loops: CDR1 MNHNS, CDR2 SASEGT. The CDR3 totals 14 residues. The V and J ends lost 5 bases and 8 bases respectively, with 13 bases between them. This clonotype appeared a few times. Unique molecular identifiers were incorporated into the prepared TCRbeta library. TCRdb fed the PCR reads into MiXCR, producing one record per CDR3 protein. This sample yields fewer than 550,000 distinct CDR3 sequences, of which roughly a tenth are seen a single time; roughly 5.1% belongs to the top ten.

This chain joins TRBV6-1 and TRBJ1-6, with D perhaps TRBD1 (5 bases). The sequence derives from a human donor who donated a stem cell graft to a child with acute myeloid leukemia. Source: PBMCs from the stem cell graft donor, taken from the stem cell graft. The CDR3 nucleotides are TGTGCCAGCAGTACAGGAGAACAACATTCACCCCTCCACTTT. Translated, it gives CASSTGEQHSPLHF.